The rows below give T cell receptor beta chains drawn from one sample of a study of beta chain features in type 1 diabetes. Profiling relied on immunoSEQ multiplex PCR, and the TCRdb table lists in-frame clones only, not all of them. The data contain 860,000 or so clones, about 17% of them singletons. Material for sequencing was naive CD4+ T cells from blood. These receptors were obtained from a young woman in good health. Both conserved end residues are part of each CDR3. Fields, in order: V gene, J gene, clone size, D gene, CDR3 protein, CDR3 DNA. The D gene is left open where the match is weak. Expanded clones are given a class, and other clones once, few, many or no size at all.

v_gene: TRBV2
j_gene: TRBJ1-5
abundance: few
d_gene: TRBD1
CDR3aa: CASSAGTGSNQPQHF
CDR3nt: TGTGCCAGCAGTGCCGGGACAGGGAGCAATCAGCCCCAGCATTTT

v_gene: TRBV7-6
j_gene: TRBJ1-4
abundance: few
d_gene: NA
CDR3aa: CASSLTVGEKLFF
CDR3nt: TGTGCCAGCAGCTTGACAGTGGGTGAAAAACTGTTTTTT

v_gene: TRBV28
j_gene: TRBJ2-7
abundance: few
d_gene: NA
CDR3aa: CASSLWAGRSYEQYF
CDR3nt: TGTGCCAGCAGTTTATGGGCCGGGAGATCGTACGAGCAGTACTTC

v_gene: TRBV7-9
j_gene: TRBJ2-1
abundance: NA
d_gene: TRBD2
CDR3aa: CASSFTGTSGAAEQFF
CDR3nt: TGTGCCAGCAGCTTCACCGGGACTAGCGGGGCGGCTGAGCAGTTCTTC

v_gene: TRBV10-3
j_gene: TRBJ1-1
abundance: NA
d_gene: NA
CDR3aa: CAISEEGMNTEAFF
CDR3nt: TGTGCCATCAGTGAAGAGGGCATGAACACTGAAGCTTTCTTT

v_gene: TRBV18
j_gene: TRBJ2-6
abundance: few
d_gene: NA
CDR3aa: CASSPRNWAGTLSGANVLTF
CDR3nt: TGTGCCAGCTCACCACGGAATTGGGCAGGGACCCTCTCTGGGGCCAACGTCCTGACTTTC

v_gene: TRBV5-4
j_gene: TRBJ2-7
abundance: few
d_gene: NA
CDR3aa: CASSLGRDYEQYF
CDR3nt: TGTGCCAGCAGCTTGGGGAGGGACTACGAGCAGTACTTC

v_gene: TRBV28
j_gene: TRBJ2-3
abundance: NA
d_gene: NA
CDR3aa: CASSPQGLRTDTQYF
CDR3nt: TGTGCCAGCAGTCCTCAGGGTTTACGCACAGATACGCAGTATTTT

v_gene: TRBV5-6
j_gene: TRBJ2-1
abundance: few
d_gene: NA
CDR3aa: CASSPSGAYNEQFF
CDR3nt: TGTGCCAGCAGCCCATCTGGGGCCTACAATGAGCAGTTCTTC

v_gene: TRBV7-2
j_gene: TRBJ2-4
abundance: NA
d_gene: TRBD2
CDR3aa: CASSPQAGGAKNIQYF
CDR3nt: TGTGCCAGCAGCCCACAAGCGGGAGGGGCCAAAAACATTCAGTACTTC

v_gene: TRBV18
j_gene: TRBJ2-7
abundance: NA
d_gene: TRBD2
CDR3aa: CASSPGLADARMGEQYF
CDR3nt: TGTGCCAGCTCACCGGGACTAGCGGATGCCCGGATGGGCGAGCAGTACTTC

v_gene: TRBV27
j_gene: TRBJ1-1
abundance: NA
d_gene: NA
CDR3aa: CASSFRGITEAFF
CDR3nt: TGTGCCAGCAGTTTTCGGGGTATCACTGAAGCTTTCTTT

v_gene: TRBV10-3
j_gene: TRBJ2-3
abundance: NA
d_gene: NA
CDR3aa: CAISESGLAHTDTQYF
CDR3nt: TGTGCCATCAGTGAGTCGGGGCTAGCACACACAGATACGCAGTATTTT

v_gene: TRBV4-1
j_gene: TRBJ2-1
abundance: few
d_gene: TRBD2
CDR3aa: CASSQVLAGYNEQFF
CDR3nt: TGCGCCAGCAGCCAAGTGCTAGCGGGATACAATGAGCAGTTCTTC

v_gene: TRBV7-9
j_gene: TRBJ1-2
abundance: NA
d_gene: NA
CDR3aa: CASSRGTDYGYTF
CDR3nt: TGTGCCAGCAGCAGAGGGACGGACTATGGCTACACCTTC

v_gene: TRBV13
j_gene: TRBJ1-3
abundance: few
d_gene: TRBD1
CDR3aa: CASSPLARGPSGNTIYF
CDR3nt: TGTGCCAGCAGCCCTTTAGCCAGGGGGCCGTCTGGAAACACCATATATTTT

v_gene: TRBV7-2
j_gene: TRBJ1-2
abundance: NA
d_gene: NA
CDR3aa: CASSTGRDYGYTF
CDR3nt: TGTGCCAGCAGCACCGGGCGAGACTATGGCTACACCTTC

v_gene: TRBV25-1
j_gene: TRBJ2-1
abundance: NA
d_gene: NA
CDR3aa: CASSEYGGNEQFF
CDR3nt: TGTGCCAGCAGTGAATATGGGGGCAATGAGCAGTTCTTC

v_gene: TRBV28
j_gene: TRBJ2-5
abundance: few
d_gene: TRBD1
CDR3aa: CASSSGQGRETQYF
CDR3nt: TGTGCCAGCAGTTCAGGACAGGGGAGGGAGACCCAGTACTTC

v_gene: TRBV27
j_gene: TRBJ1-2
abundance: NA
d_gene: NA
CDR3aa: CASSWSREDYGYTF
CDR3nt: TGTGCCAGCAGTTGGAGCAGGGAGGACTATGGCTACACCTTC

v_gene: TRBV18
j_gene: TRBJ2-1
abundance: NA
d_gene: TRBD2
CDR3aa: CASSPSGAYNEQFF
CDR3nt: TGTGCCAGCTCACCAAGCGGGGCGTACAATGAGCAGTTCTTC

v_gene: TRBV5-6
j_gene: TRBJ1-4
abundance: NA
d_gene: NA
CDR3aa: CASSLGIEKLFF
CDR3nt: TGTGCCAGCAGCTTGGGCATCGAAAAACTGTTTTTT

v_gene: TRBV7-2
j_gene: TRBJ2-1
abundance: NA
d_gene: TRBD1
CDR3aa: CASSPQTGGSYNEQFF
CDR3nt: TGTGCCAGCAGCCCCCAGACAGGGGGCTCCTACAATGAGCAGTTCTTC

v_gene: TRBV19
j_gene: TRBJ1-5
abundance: few
d_gene: TRBD1
CDR3aa: CASSDAGQGTQPQHF
CDR3nt: TGTGCCAGTAGTGATGCGGGACAGGGCACTCAGCCCCAGCATTTT

v_gene: TRBV4-2
j_gene: TRBJ1-2
abundance: NA
d_gene: NA
CDR3aa: CASSQVARLSGYTF
CDR3nt: TGTGCCAGCAGCCAAGTAGCCAGGTTGAGTGGCTACACCTTC

v_gene: TRBV27
j_gene: TRBJ2-1
abundance: few
d_gene: NA
CDR3aa: CASSLGGYNEQFF
CDR3nt: TGTGCCAGCAGTTTGGGTGGATACAATGAGCAGTTCTTC

v_gene: TRBV18
j_gene: TRBJ2-5
abundance: NA
d_gene: TRBD2
CDR3aa: CASSPFTSGKGETQYF
CDR3nt: TGTGCCAGCTCACCATTCACTAGCGGGAAGGGAGAGACCCAGTACTTC

v_gene: TRBV5-4
j_gene: TRBJ2-1
abundance: NA
d_gene: TRBD2
CDR3aa: CAGSGGLTAYNEQFF
CDR3nt: TGTGCCGGCAGCGGGGGACTAACGGCCTACAATGAGCAGTTCTTC

v_gene: TRBV28
j_gene: TRBJ1-5
abundance: NA
d_gene: NA
CDR3aa: CASSLRIGQPQHF
CDR3nt: TGTGCCAGCAGTTTGAGGATAGGTCAGCCCCAGCATTTT

v_gene: TRBV4-2
j_gene: TRBJ2-4
abundance: NA
d_gene: NA
CDR3aa: CASSQYWTAPKNIQYF
CDR3nt: TGTGCCAGCAGCCAATATTGGACAGCCCCCAAAAACATTCAGTACTTC

v_gene: TRBV11-1
j_gene: TRBJ2-5
abundance: once
d_gene: NA
CDR3aa: CASSGGRYQETQYF
CDR3nt: TGTGCCAGCAGCGGGGGGAGGTACCAAGAGACCCAGTACTTC

v_gene: TRBV5-5
j_gene: TRBJ2-3
abundance: few
d_gene: NA
CDR3aa: CASSPRGDTQYF
CDR3nt: TGTGCCAGCAGCCCGAGGGGGGATACGCAGTATTTT

v_gene: TRBV29-1
j_gene: TRBJ2-7
abundance: NA
d_gene: NA
CDR3aa: CSVESGFQQYF
CDR3nt: TGCAGCGTTGAATCAGGGTTTCAACAGTACTTC

v_gene: TRBV5-1
j_gene: TRBJ2-7
abundance: NA
d_gene: NA
CDR3aa: CASSPQNLGGDTRVGQYF
CDR3nt: TGCGCCAGCAGCCCACAGAATTTGGGAGGGGACACCCGGGTCGGGCAGTACTTC

v_gene: TRBV4-1
j_gene: TRBJ2-5
abundance: NA
d_gene: TRBD1
CDR3aa: CASSPGQGARETQYF
CDR3nt: TGCGCCAGCAGCCCCGGACAGGGGGCCCGTGAGACCCAGTACTTC

v_gene: TRBV5-1
j_gene: TRBJ2-2
abundance: few
d_gene: TRBD1
CDR3aa: CASSLDRQGVAGELFF
CDR3nt: TGCGCCAGCAGCTTGGACCGACAGGGTGTTGCCGGGGAGCTGTTTTTT

v_gene: TRBV28
j_gene: TRBJ2-7
abundance: few
d_gene: TRBD2
CDR3aa: CASLDSSGSYEQYF
CDR3nt: TGTGCCAGCCTCGATTCTAGCGGGAGCTACGAGCAGTACTTC

v_gene: TRBV27
j_gene: TRBJ2-2
abundance: few
d_gene: NA
CDR3aa: CASSSTNTGELFF
CDR3nt: TGTGCCAGCAGTTCTACGAACACCGGGGAGCTGTTTTTT

v_gene: TRBV10-3
j_gene: TRBJ2-2
abundance: NA
d_gene: TRBD1
CDR3aa: CAIGGRDRNTGELFF
CDR3nt: TGTGCCATCGGGGGCCGGGACAGGAACACCGGGGAGCTGTTTTTT

v_gene: TRBV7-2
j_gene: TRBJ2-1
abundance: NA
d_gene: TRBD1
CDR3aa: CASSSRDRVLGEQFF
CDR3nt: TGTGCCAGCAGCTCCCGGGACAGGGTTTTGGGTGAGCAGTTCTTC

v_gene: TRBV11-2
j_gene: TRBJ2-1
abundance: few
d_gene: TRBD2
CDR3aa: CASSRTGTSGKFVNEQFF
CDR3nt: TGTGCCAGCAGCCGGACCGGGACTAGCGGGAAGTTTGTCAATGAGCAGTTCTTC

v_gene: TRBV11-2
j_gene: TRBJ2-6
abundance: NA
d_gene: NA
CDR3aa: CASSLVLWANVLTF
CDR3nt: TGTGCCAGCAGCTTAGTGTTATGGGCCAACGTCCTGACTTTC

v_gene: TRBV7-9
j_gene: TRBJ1-2
abundance: NA
d_gene: NA
CDR3aa: CASSLDMYHGYTF
CDR3nt: TGTGCCAGCAGCTTAGATATGTACCATGGCTACACCTTC

v_gene: TRBV2
j_gene: TRBJ2-2
abundance: few
d_gene: NA
CDR3aa: CASSEGGYVTGELFF
CDR3nt: TGTGCCAGCAGTGAAGGGGGTTACGTAACCGGGGAGCTGTTTTTT

v_gene: TRBV7-9
j_gene: TRBJ1-4
abundance: NA
d_gene: NA
CDR3aa: CASSLQGINEKLFF
CDR3nt: TGTGCCAGCAGCTTACAGGGGATTAATGAAAAACTGTTTTTT

v_gene: TRBV15
j_gene: TRBJ2-3
abundance: NA
d_gene: NA
CDR3aa: CATSSRTRALPLLQYF
CDR3nt: TGTGCCACCAGCAGCCGGACCAGGGCCCTGCCACTCTTGCAGTATTTT

v_gene: TRBV7-8
j_gene: TRBJ2-2
abundance: few
d_gene: NA
CDR3aa: CASRADYTGELFF
CDR3nt: TGTGCCAGCAGGGCGGACTACACCGGGGAGCTGTTTTTT

v_gene: TRBV6-5
j_gene: TRBJ2-1
abundance: NA
d_gene: NA
CDR3aa: CASSKGGLWFF
CDR3nt: TGTGCCAGCAGTAAAGGAGGGCTGTGGTTCTTC

v_gene: TRBV18
j_gene: TRBJ2-2
abundance: NA
d_gene: TRBD2
CDR3aa: CASSPLAGGYTGELFF
CDR3nt: TGTGCCAGCTCACCTCTAGCGGGAGGTTACACCGGGGAGCTGTTTTTT

v_gene: TRBV7-9
j_gene: TRBJ1-2
abundance: NA
d_gene: TRBD1
CDR3aa: CASSPQGASYGYTF
CDR3nt: TGTGCCAGCAGTCCACAGGGGGCAAGCTATGGCTACACCTTC

v_gene: TRBV9
j_gene: TRBJ2-5
abundance: few
d_gene: NA
CDR3aa: CASSTVPVSWKVGETQYF
CDR3nt: TGTGCCAGCAGCACCGTCCCGGTTTCGTGGAAAGTAGGAGAGACCCAGTACTTC

v_gene: TRBV20-1
j_gene: TRBJ2-1
abundance: few
d_gene: TRBD2
CDR3aa: CSAREVSGRIF
CDR3nt: TGCAGTGCTAGAGAGGTTAGCGGGAGGATCTTC

v_gene: TRBV2
j_gene: TRBJ2-1
abundance: NA
d_gene: NA
CDR3aa: CASSEGLYNEQFF
CDR3nt: TGTGCCAGCAGTGAGGGACTGTACAATGAGCAGTTCTTC

v_gene: TRBV2
j_gene: TRBJ2-7
abundance: few
d_gene: TRBD2
CDR3aa: CASSRLLASTYEQYF
CDR3nt: TGTGCCAGCAGTCGCCTACTAGCGTCCACCTACGAGCAGTACTTC

v_gene: TRBV4-2
j_gene: TRBJ2-2
abundance: NA
d_gene: TRBD2
CDR3aa: CASSLTSGLSFTGELFF
CDR3nt: TGTGCCAGCAGCCTAACTAGCGGGCTTTCTTTTACCGGGGAGCTGTTTTTT

v_gene: TRBV5-4
j_gene: TRBJ2-5
abundance: few
d_gene: TRBD1
CDR3aa: CASSRGQTQQETQYF
CDR3nt: TGTGCCAGCAGCCGGGGACAGACACAACAAGAGACCCAGTACTTC

v_gene: TRBV20-1
j_gene: TRBJ1-2
abundance: NA
d_gene: NA
CDR3aa: CSANPHRDYTF
CDR3nt: TGCAGTGCTAACCCACACCGGGACTACACCTTC

v_gene: TRBV7-8
j_gene: TRBJ2-5
abundance: few
d_gene: TRBD2
CDR3aa: CASRVAGGETQYF
CDR3nt: TGTGCCAGCAGAGTTGCGGGAGGAGAGACCCAGTACTTC

v_gene: TRBV7-2
j_gene: TRBJ2-5
abundance: few
d_gene: NA
CDR3aa: CASSFGPVATQYF
CDR3nt: TGTGCCAGCAGCTTTGGCCCGGTGGCGACCCAGTACTTC